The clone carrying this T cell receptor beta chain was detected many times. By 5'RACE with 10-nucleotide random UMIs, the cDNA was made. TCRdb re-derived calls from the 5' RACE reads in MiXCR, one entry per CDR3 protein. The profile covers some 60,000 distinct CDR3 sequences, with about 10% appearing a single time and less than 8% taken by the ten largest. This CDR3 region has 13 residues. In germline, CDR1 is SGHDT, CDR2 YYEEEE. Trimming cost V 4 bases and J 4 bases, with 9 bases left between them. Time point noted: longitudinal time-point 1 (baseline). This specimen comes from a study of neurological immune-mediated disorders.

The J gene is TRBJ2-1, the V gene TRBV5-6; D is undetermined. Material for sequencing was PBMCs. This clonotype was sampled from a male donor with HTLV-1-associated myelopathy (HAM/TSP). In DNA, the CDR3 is TGTGCCAGCAGCGTCGACGCGTACAATGAGCAGTTCTTC. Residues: CASSVDAYNEQFF.